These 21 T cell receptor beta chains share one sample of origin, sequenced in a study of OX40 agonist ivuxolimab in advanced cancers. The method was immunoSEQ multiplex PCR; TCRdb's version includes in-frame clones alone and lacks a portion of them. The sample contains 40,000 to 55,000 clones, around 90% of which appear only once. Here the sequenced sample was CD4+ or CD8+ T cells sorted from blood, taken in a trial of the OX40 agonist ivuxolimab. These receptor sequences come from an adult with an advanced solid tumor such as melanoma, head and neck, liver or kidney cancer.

The CDR3 nucleotides read TGTGCCTGGAGTTGGACAGGGTTGGGAAACACCATATATTTT. As protein: CAWSWTGLGNTIYF. This chain joins TRBV30 and TRBJ1-3; TRBD1 aligns across 8 bases. The CDR3 loop spans 14 amino acids. The V gene end was trimmed by 2 bases and the J gene end by 4 bases; junction bases not matched to a gene: 4. Germline CDR1 and CDR2: GTSNPN and SVGIG (reference sequence).

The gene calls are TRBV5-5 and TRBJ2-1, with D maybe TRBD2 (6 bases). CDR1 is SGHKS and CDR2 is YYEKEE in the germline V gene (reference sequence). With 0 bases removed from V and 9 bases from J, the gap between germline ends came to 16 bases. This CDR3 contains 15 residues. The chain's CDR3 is CASSLVETSLSEQFF. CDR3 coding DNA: TGTGCCAGCAGCTTGGTCGAGACTAGTCTCAGTGAGCAGTTCTTC.

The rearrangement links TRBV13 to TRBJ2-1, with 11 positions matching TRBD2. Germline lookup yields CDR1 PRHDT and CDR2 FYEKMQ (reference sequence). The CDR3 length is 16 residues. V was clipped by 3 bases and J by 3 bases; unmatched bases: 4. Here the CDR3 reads CASSFTSGSHYNEQFF. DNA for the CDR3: TGTGCCAGCAGCTTCACTAGCGGGAGCCACTACAATGAGCAGTTCTTC. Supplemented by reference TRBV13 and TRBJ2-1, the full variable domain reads AAGVIQSPRHLIKEKRETATLKCYPIPRHDTVYWYQQGPGQDPQFLISFYEKMQSDKGSIPDRFSAQQFSDYHSELNMSSLELGDSALYFCASSFTSGSHYNEQFFGPGTRLTVL.

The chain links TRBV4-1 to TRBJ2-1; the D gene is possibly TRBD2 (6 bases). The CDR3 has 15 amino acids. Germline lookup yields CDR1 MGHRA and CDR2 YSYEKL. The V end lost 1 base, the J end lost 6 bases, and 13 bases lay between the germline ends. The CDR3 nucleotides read TGCGCCAGCAGCCAAGCCCCCGGAGGGCTCAATGAGCAGTTCTTC. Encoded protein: CASSQAPGGLNEQFF.

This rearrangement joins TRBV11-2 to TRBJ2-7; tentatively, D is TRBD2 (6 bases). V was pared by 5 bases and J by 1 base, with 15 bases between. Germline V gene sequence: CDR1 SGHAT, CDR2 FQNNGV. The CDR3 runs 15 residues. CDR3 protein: CASSVPLGGSYEQYF. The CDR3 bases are TGTGCCAGCAGCGTCCCGCTCGGGGGATCCTACGAGCAGTACTTC.

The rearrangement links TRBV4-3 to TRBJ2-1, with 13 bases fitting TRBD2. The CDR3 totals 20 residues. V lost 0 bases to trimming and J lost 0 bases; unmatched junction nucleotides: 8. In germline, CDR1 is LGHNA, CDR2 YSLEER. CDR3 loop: CASSQDLGLAGVSSYNEQFF. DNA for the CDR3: TGCGCCAGCAGCCAAGATCTTGGACTAGCGGGAGTTAGCTCCTACAATGAGCAGTTCTTC.

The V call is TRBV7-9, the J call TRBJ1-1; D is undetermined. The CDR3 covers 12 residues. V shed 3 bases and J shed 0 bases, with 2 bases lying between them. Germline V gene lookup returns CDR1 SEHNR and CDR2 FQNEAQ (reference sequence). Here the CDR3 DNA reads TGTGCCAGCAGCTTTCTGAACACTGAAGCTTTCTTT. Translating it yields CASSFLNTEAFF.

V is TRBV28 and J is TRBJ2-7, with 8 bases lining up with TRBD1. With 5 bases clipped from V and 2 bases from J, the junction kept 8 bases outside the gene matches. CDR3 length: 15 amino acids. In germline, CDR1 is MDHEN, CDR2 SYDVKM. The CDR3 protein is CASSGTGPIPYEQYF. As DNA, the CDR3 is TGTGCCAGCAGTGGGACAGGACCGATTCCCTACGAGCAGTACTTC.

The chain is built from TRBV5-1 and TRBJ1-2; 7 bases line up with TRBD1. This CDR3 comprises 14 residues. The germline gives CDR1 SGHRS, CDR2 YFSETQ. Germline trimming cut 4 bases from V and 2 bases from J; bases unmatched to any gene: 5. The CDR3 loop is CASSTSGQNYGYTF. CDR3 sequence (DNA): TGCGCCAGCAGCACCTCGGGACAGAACTATGGCTACACCTTC.

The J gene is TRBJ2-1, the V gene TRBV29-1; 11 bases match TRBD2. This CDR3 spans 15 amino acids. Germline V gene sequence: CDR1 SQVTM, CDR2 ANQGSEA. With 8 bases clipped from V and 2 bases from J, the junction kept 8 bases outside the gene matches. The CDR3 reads CSSLGGLAAYNEQFF. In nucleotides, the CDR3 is TGCAGCTCCTTGGGGGGACTAGCGGCCTACAATGAGCAGTTCTTC.

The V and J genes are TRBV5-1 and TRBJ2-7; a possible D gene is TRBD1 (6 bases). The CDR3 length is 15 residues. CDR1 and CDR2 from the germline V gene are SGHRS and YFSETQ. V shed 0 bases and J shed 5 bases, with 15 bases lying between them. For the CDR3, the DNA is TGCGCCAGCAGCTTGGAGGCAGGGGATCAGCACGAGCAGTACTTC. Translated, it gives CASSLEAGDQHEQYF.

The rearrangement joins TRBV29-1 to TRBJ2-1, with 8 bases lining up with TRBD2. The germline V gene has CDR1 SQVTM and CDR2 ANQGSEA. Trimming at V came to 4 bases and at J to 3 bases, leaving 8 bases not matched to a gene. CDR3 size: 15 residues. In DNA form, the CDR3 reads TGCAGCGTTGGGCTAGCGGGTGAAATCTACAATGAGCAGTTCTTC. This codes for CSVGLAGEIYNEQFF.

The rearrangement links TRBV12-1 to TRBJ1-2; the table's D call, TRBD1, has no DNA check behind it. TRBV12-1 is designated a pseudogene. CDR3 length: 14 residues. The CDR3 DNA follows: TGTGCCAGCAGCTTTCCGGGACAGGGATATGGCTACACCTTC. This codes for CASSFPGQGYGYTF.

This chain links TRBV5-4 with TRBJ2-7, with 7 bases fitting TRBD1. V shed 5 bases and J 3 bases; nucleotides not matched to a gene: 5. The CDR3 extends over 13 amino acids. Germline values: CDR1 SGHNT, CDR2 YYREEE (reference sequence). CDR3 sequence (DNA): TGTGCCAGCAGTACACAGGGGAACTACGAGCAGTACTTC. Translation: CASSTQGNYEQYF. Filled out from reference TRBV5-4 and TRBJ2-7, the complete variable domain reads ETGVTQSPTHLIKTRGQQVTLRCSSQSGHNTVSWYQQALGQGPQFIFQYYREEENGRGNFPPRFSGLQFPNYSSELNVNALELDDSALYLCASSTQGNYEQYFGPGTRLTVT.

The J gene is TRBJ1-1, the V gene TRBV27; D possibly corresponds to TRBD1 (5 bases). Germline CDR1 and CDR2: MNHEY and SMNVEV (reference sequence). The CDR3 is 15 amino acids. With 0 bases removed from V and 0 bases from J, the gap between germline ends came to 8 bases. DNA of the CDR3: TGTGCCAGCAGTTTATCCCGGGGACTGAACACTGAAGCTTTCTTT. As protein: CASSLSRGLNTEAFF.

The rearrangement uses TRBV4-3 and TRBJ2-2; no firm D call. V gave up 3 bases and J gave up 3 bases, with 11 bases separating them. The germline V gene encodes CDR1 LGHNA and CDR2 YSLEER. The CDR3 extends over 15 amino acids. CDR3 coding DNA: TGCGCCAGCAGCCAGAACCCTTGGGACACCGGGGAGCTGTTTTTT. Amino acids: CASSQNPWDTGELFF.

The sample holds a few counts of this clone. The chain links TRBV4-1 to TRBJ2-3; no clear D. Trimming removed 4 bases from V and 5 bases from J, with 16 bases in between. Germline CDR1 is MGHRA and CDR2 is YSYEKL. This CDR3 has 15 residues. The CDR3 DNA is TGCGCCAGCAGCCCGGAGTTGGTCCTTCGAGATACGCAGTATTTT. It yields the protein CASSPELVLRDTQYF.

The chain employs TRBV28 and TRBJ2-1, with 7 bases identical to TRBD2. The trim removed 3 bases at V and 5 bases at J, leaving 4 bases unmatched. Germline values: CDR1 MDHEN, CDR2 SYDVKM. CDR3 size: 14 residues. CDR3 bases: TGTGCCAGCAGTTTCACTAGCGAACACAATGAGCAGTTCTTC. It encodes CASSFTSEHNEQFF. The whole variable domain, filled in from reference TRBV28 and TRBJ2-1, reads DVKVTQSSRYLVKRTGEKVFLECVQDMDHENMFWYRQDPGLGLRLIYFSYDVKMKEKGDIPEGYSVSREKKERFSLILESASTNQTSMYLCASSFTSEHNEQFFGPGTRLTVL.

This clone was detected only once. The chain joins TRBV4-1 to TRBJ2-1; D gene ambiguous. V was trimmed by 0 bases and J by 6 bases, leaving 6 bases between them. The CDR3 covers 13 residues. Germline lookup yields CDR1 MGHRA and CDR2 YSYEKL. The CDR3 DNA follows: TGCGCCAGCAGCCAAGAATTTAGCAATGAGCAGTTCTTC. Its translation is CASSQEFSNEQFF.

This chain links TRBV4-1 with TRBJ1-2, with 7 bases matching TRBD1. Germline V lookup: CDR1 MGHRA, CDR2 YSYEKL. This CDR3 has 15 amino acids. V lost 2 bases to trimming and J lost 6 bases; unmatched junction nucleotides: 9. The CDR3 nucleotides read TGCGCCAGCAGCCAAACCAGGGGGATAAGCGATGGCTACACCTTC. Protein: CASSQTRGISDGYTF.

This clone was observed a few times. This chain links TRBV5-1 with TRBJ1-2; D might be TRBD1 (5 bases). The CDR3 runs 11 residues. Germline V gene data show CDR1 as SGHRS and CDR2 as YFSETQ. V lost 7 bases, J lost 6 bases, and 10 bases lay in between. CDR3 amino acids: CASGEGNGYTF. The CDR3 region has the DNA TGCGCCAGCGGAGAGGGGAATGGCTACACCTTC.